Here is one TCR beta chain with its context. Its antigen is not known. The data were obtained in a study of OX40 agonist ivuxolimab in advanced cancers. Study details: Each dose-escalation patient presented with hepatocellular carcinoma, melanoma, renal cell or head and neck cancer. Partial responses were recorded for three patients, including one with hepatocellular carcinoma and two with cutaneous melanoma.

Study-wide points: Some nonresponders additionally presented with little normalized T-cell clonal expansion.

On cycle 4 day 1 and cycle 7 day 1, as well as at baseline, blood was sampled. The length of the CDR3 is 16 residues. Germline CDR1 is MGHRA and CDR2 is YSYEKL. V trimming: 3 bases; J trimming: 1 base; junction bases outside the gene matches: 3. Sequenced by immunoSEQ multiplex PCR; TCRdb stores in-frame clones only, minus some. The profile shows some 62,000 clones, about four fifths of them singletons. Source: CD4+ or CD8+ T cells sorted from blood, taken in a trial of the OX40 agonist ivuxolimab. The clonotype was recovered from an adult with an advanced solid tumor such as melanoma, head and neck, liver or kidney cancer. This chain uses TRBV4-1 with TRBJ2-3; 11 bases agree with TRBD2. CDR3 loop: CASSHSGRAGTDTQYF. The CDR3 bases are TGCGCCAGCAGCCATAGCGGGAGGGCCGGCACAGATACGCAGTATTTT.